The rows below give T cell receptor beta chains drawn from one sample of a study of blood T cell repertoires in COVID-19. This table comes from immunoSEQ multiplex PCR, and its TCRdb copy is limited to in-frame clones, with some not included. This table has approximately 210,000 clones, roughly four fifths appearing once. The sequencing input was peripheral blood. These receptors came from a woman in her forties with acute or convalescent COVID-19. Both conserved end residues are trimmed from each CDR3. The order of the fields is J gene, V gene, D gene, CDR3 protein. D genes are given only for firm matches.

J: TRBJ2-3
V: TRBV5-1
D: .
CDR3: ASSSNTLSTDTQY

J: TRBJ1-3
V: TRBV6-6
D: .
CDR3: ATSRVSGNTIY

J: TRBJ2-7
V: TRBV7-2
D: TRBD2
CDR3: ASSSAGGFEQY

J: TRBJ1-1
V: TRBV12-3/TRBV12-4
D: .
CDR3: ASSFQANTEAF

J: TRBJ1-6
V: TRBV19
D: TRBD1
CDR3: ASSVFQGDSTNSPLH

J: TRBJ1-3
V: TRBV25-1
D: .
CDR3: ASSEYKGRSGNTIY

J: TRBJ2-7
V: TRBV7-2
D: .
CDR3: ASSSYVGYEQY

J: TRBJ2-5
V: TRBV7-7
D: TRBD2
CDR3: ASSTQAGVGETQY

J: TRBJ2-1
V: TRBV3-1/TRBV3-2
D: .
CDR3: ASSPHWGPDNEQF

J: TRBJ2-2
V: TRBV19
D: .
CDR3: ASTSMLNRVDTGELF

J: TRBJ2-7
V: TRBV19
D: .
CDR3: ASSIQGGPNEQY

J: TRBJ1-6
V: TRBV5-1
D: TRBD1
CDR3: ASSLWTGNSPLH

J: TRBJ2-7
V: TRBV10-3
D: TRBD1
CDR3: ATWDSEYEQY

J: TRBJ1-4
V: TRBV21-1
D: .
CDR3: ASSKRNSRNNEKLF

J: TRBJ1-2
V: TRBV6-5
D: .
CDR3: ASSYSKGDGYT

J: TRBJ1-2
V: TRBV9
D: .
CDR3: ASSPVGRVDYGYT

J: TRBJ2-1
V: TRBV5-1
D: .
CDR3: ASSSTDFSSYNEQF

J: TRBJ2-7
V: TRBV10-1
D: .
CDR3: ASSEYGFPYEQY

J: TRBJ2-1
V: TRBV2
D: .
CDR3: AGSTGLRNEQF

J: TRBJ2-3
V: TRBV7-2
D: TRBD2
CDR3: ASSLLAGVVDTQY

J: TRBJ2-1
V: TRBV3-1/TRBV3-2
D: TRBD2
CDR3: ASSRTALADHYNEQF

J: TRBJ2-7
V: TRBV5-1
D: TRBD1
CDR3: ASSKSRDRDPNEQY

J: TRBJ2-7
V: TRBV6-5
D: TRBD1
CDR3: ASSSGGGEQY

J: TRBJ2-7
V: TRBV6-6
D: TRBD2
CDR3: ATLGLAYEQY

J: TRBJ1-5
V: TRBV5-3
D: .
CDR3: ARSLGPMNQPQH

J: TRBJ2-2
V: TRBV7-9
D: .
CDR3: ASSFVRPADTGELF

J: TRBJ1-2
V: TRBV5-1
D: TRBD1
CDR3: ASSIGQGDGYT

J: TRBJ2-6
V: TRBV19
D: TRBD1
CDR3: AISVPGQWVYGANVLT

J: TRBJ1-5
V: TRBV30
D: TRBD1
CDR3: AWDPGQGNQPQH

J: TRBJ2-1
V: TRBV5-1
D: .
CDR3: ASSLSYEQF

J: TRBJ2-5
V: TRBV19
D: .
CDR3: ASSITGSSETQY

J: TRBJ2-4
V: TRBV19
D: .
CDR3: ASRTNGFEENIQY

J: TRBJ2-3
V: TRBV25-1
D: TRBD1
CDR3: ASRPTWTGDQADTQY

J: TRBJ1-2
V: TRBV5-8
D: .
CDR3: ASSLVGASGYRATSGGYT

J: TRBJ1-1
V: TRBV30
D: TRBD1
CDR3: AWGRGLGISTEAF

J: TRBJ1-6
V: TRBV5-8
D: TRBD1
CDR3: ASAPGQGGDSPLH

J: TRBJ2-6
V: TRBV5-6
D: .
CDR3: ASSFSGSGANVLT

J: TRBJ1-1
V: TRBV5-6
D: .
CDR3: ATTPRGVKTEAF

J: TRBJ1-1
V: TRBV2
D: TRBD1
CDR3: ASSFDPPYRGGTEAF

J: TRBJ2-1
V: TRBV19
D: TRBD2
CDR3: ASSTSGRGNEQF

J: TRBJ2-7
V: TRBV19
D: .
CDR3: ASSIYRNYEQY

J: TRBJ2-1
V: TRBV12-5
D: .
CDR3: ASGSYNEQF

J: TRBJ1-1
V: TRBV10-3
D: .
CDR3: AISPSRTEAF

J: TRBJ2-1
V: TRBV24-1
D: .
CDR3: ATSEGRLPGGNEQF

J: TRBJ2-2
V: TRBV30
D: .
CDR3: AWSVLPGSGTGELF

J: TRBJ2-3
V: TRBV28
D: .
CDR3: ASGWDTQY

J: TRBJ2-1
V: TRBV4-3
D: .
CDR3: ASSQGVSGHSYNEQF

J: TRBJ2-7
V: TRBV5-1
D: TRBD1
CDR3: ASSFSPQGTTSYEQY

J: TRBJ1-2
V: TRBV5-1
D: .
CDR3: ASSMDGDYGYT

J: TRBJ1-6
V: TRBV7-2
D: .
CDR3: ASSYTLSSPLH

J: TRBJ1-4
V: TRBV30
D: TRBD1
CDR3: AWRYRGLGEKLF

J: TRBJ2-1
V: TRBV7-2
D: TRBD2
CDR3: ASSLPTSGRRNNEQF

J: TRBJ2-7
V: TRBV12-3/TRBV12-4
D: .
CDR3: ASSQSDNYEQY

J: TRBJ2-1
V: TRBV11-3
D: .
CDR3: ASSRSARSYEQF

J: TRBJ2-3
V: TRBV19
D: .
CDR3: ASSIGRTLLSTDTQY